This T cell receptor (beta chain) was identified in a study of Graves' ophthalmopathy and Graves' hyperthyroidism (dated by TCRdb to about 2018). Broadly, across the study: Peripheral blood was collected at initial diagnosis, prior to any treatment. The study used signatures of the TCR beta repertoire to tell Graves' ophthalmopathy apart from Graves' hyperthyroidism and to predict which patients would progress to ophthalmopathy. In total, 135 blood samples were TCR-sequenced: 40 to 45 ophthalmopathy, 75 hyperthyroidism and about 17 hyperthyroidism-to-ophthalmopathy patients. To explore V-J signatures distinguishing ophthalmopathy from hyperthyroidism, a discovery set of under 110 patients (roughly 44 ophthalmopathy, roughly 56 stable hyperthyroidism) was enrolled. The independent validation cohort included about 19 hyperthyroidism patients plus 17 patients who later progressed from hyperthyroidism to ophthalmopathy. In roughly 6 hyperthyroidism patients, T-cell repertoires of thyroid tissue and blood were compared. Once sampling was done, hyperthyroidism patients were given methimazole at a starting dose of 30 mg daily, while ophthalmopathy patients were given high-dose intravenous methylprednisolone. Here is what the overall study found, with its caveats: In validation, the model predicted ophthalmopathy progression with more than 70% sensitivity and 72.22% specificity; 12 predicted patients were CT-confirmed with GO in a median of approximately six months. Most expanded thyroid clonotypes with a frequency above 0.001 also appeared in blood, which suggests that blood repertoires may reflect the immune response in the thyroid. In cross-validation, the 13-signature model distinguished ophthalmopathy from stable hyperthyroidism with around 86% sensitivity and roughly 81% specificity, while in the test set the corresponding values were about 80% and 75%. No statistical method was used to predetermine the sample size, and group allocation was not hidden from the investigators.

In its sample, this clonotype was seen a few times. No cognate antigen has been identified for it. One end of the junction is discordant with germline, which a read error may explain. TCR beta CDR3 regions were amplified from RNA transcripts for repertoire sequencing. A first-round RT-PCR used HTBI primers with the Qiagen OneStep RT-PCR kit, followed by a second-round multiplex PCR, size selection and purification. Libraries were sequenced on an Illumina HiSeq2000 using paired-end 100 bp reads. In the original analysis: Reads were processed with SOAPnuke, discarding reads with adapters, uncalled bases, mean Phred below 15, or no exact constant-primer or identifier match. High-quality paired reads were merged with COPE v1.2.5. Unique nucleotide sequences were defined as clonotypes and aligned to IMGT TRB V, D and J references using MiTCR v1.1. The analysis was limited to V-J combinations with a frequency above 0.0001, which together covered approximately 99% of repertoires. A TCR clonal expansion and chaos score per V-J combination was defined as the ratio of F50 clonal expansion to chaos observed in the TCRdist matrix. Welch's t-statistics and random forest were used to reduce features to about 14 V-J combinations, which were fed into a naive Bayes classifier. The similarity between thyroid and blood repertoires was quantified using the Morisita-Horn index. TCRdb passed the public sequencing reads through fastp at Q25 and MiXCR, retaining productive beta sequences. Here each entry gathers all rows of one CDR3 protein and keeps the most common genes and DNA. The V and J calls follow TCRdb's processing rather than the paper's. A total of under 400,000 distinct CDR3 sequences appear in this sample, 15% to 20% of them only once. The ten biggest clones cover approximately 13% of the sample.

CDR1 DFQATT and CDR2 SNEGSKA were looked up in the germline V gene (reference sequence). From its cysteine to its phenylalanine, the CDR3 spans 14 amino acids. Solely the CDR3 DNA is kept, with 42 bases framed from the first base. Ophthalmopathy patients were characterized by moderately to severely active disease, a Clinical Activity Score of at least 3, a NOSPECS grade of at least 4, and a disease duration under 3 months. Anyone with other autoimmune diseases, uncontrolled infections, pregnancy or lactation was excluded from the study. Clinical symptoms, serum thyroxine, TRAb, thyroid ultrasound and orbital computed tomography formed the basis of the diagnosis. PBMCs were isolated from 10 ml of fresh peripheral blood by Ficoll-Paque density gradient centrifugation. Total RNA was extracted with Trizol reagent and quality-checked on an Agilent 2100 Bioanalyzer.

This TCR came from an adult man with Graves' ophthalmopathy. This chain is built from TRBV20-1 and TRBJ1-2; possibly the D gene is TRBD1, per 5 matching bases. Sequenced material: peripheral blood. The CDR3 corresponds to CSARAEAGNYGYIF. The sequenced DNA: TGCAGTGCTAGAGCTGAGGCAGGGAACTATGGCTACATCTTC.